The following is a T cell receptor (beta chain) sequence with its context. The sample originates from a study of graft-versus-host responses after intestinal transplantation. On the study more broadly: Following induction with anti-thymocyte globulin, all recipients were given tacrolimus and steroids for approximately 3 years.

Assay used: immunoSEQ multiplex PCR; TCRdb lists only in-frame clones, some missing. This sample has several thousand clones, with about 70% found just once. Looked up from germline, CDR1 is MNHNS and CDR2 is SASEGT. V shed 5 bases and J 4 bases; nucleotides not matched to a gene: 5. This CDR3 has 14 residues. This specimen was PBMCs, taken roughly 540 days after intestinal transplant. The V call is TRBV6-1, the J call TRBJ1-3; 7 positions match TRBD1. The origin of this receptor is a human patient who received an intestinal transplant, so some T cells may come from the graft donor. DNA of the CDR3: TGTGCCAGCAGTCCCACAGGGGAAGGAAACACCATATATTTT. It encodes CASSPTGEGNTIYF.